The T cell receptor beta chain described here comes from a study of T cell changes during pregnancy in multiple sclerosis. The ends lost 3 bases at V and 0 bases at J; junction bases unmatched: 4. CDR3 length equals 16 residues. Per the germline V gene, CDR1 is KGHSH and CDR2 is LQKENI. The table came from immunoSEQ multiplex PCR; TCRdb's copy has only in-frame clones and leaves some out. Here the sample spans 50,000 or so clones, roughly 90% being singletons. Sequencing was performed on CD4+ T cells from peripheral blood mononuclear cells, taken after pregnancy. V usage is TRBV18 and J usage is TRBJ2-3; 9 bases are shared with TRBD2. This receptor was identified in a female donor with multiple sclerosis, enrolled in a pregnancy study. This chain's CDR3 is CASSPGLAGSTDTQYF. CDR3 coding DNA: TGTGCCAGCTCACCGGGCCTAGCGGGGAGCACAGATACGCAGTATTTT.